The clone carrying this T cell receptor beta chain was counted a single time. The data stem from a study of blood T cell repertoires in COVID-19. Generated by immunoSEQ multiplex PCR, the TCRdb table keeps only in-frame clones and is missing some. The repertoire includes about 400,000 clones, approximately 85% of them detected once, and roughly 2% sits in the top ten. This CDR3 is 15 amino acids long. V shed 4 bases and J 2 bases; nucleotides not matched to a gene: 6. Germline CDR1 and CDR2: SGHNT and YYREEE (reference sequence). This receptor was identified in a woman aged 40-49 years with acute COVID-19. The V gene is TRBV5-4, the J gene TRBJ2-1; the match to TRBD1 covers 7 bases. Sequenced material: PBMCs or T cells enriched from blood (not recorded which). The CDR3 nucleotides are TGTGCCAGCAGCCTTCGACAGGGTCCCTACAATGAGCAGTTCTTC. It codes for CASSLRQGPYNEQFF.